This T cell receptor (beta chain) was captured by sequencing in a study of blood T cell repertoires in COVID-19. Germline CDR1 and CDR2: MNHEY and SMNVEV (reference sequence). Trimming pared 3 bases from V and 1 base from J, leaving 9 bases between. This CDR3 contains 14 residues. Profiling relied on immunoSEQ multiplex PCR, and the TCRdb table lists in-frame clones only, not all of them. This table holds 240,000 or so clones, approximately 88% found once. Sequencing was carried out using peripheral blood. The source of this sequence is a woman under 40 with acute or convalescent COVID-19. The chain joins TRBV27 to TRBJ2-5; D may be TRBD1 (5 bases). The chain's CDR3 is CASSFLGLQETQYF. DNA of the CDR3: TGTGCCAGCAGTTTTTTGGGGCTCCAAGAGACCCAGTACTTC.